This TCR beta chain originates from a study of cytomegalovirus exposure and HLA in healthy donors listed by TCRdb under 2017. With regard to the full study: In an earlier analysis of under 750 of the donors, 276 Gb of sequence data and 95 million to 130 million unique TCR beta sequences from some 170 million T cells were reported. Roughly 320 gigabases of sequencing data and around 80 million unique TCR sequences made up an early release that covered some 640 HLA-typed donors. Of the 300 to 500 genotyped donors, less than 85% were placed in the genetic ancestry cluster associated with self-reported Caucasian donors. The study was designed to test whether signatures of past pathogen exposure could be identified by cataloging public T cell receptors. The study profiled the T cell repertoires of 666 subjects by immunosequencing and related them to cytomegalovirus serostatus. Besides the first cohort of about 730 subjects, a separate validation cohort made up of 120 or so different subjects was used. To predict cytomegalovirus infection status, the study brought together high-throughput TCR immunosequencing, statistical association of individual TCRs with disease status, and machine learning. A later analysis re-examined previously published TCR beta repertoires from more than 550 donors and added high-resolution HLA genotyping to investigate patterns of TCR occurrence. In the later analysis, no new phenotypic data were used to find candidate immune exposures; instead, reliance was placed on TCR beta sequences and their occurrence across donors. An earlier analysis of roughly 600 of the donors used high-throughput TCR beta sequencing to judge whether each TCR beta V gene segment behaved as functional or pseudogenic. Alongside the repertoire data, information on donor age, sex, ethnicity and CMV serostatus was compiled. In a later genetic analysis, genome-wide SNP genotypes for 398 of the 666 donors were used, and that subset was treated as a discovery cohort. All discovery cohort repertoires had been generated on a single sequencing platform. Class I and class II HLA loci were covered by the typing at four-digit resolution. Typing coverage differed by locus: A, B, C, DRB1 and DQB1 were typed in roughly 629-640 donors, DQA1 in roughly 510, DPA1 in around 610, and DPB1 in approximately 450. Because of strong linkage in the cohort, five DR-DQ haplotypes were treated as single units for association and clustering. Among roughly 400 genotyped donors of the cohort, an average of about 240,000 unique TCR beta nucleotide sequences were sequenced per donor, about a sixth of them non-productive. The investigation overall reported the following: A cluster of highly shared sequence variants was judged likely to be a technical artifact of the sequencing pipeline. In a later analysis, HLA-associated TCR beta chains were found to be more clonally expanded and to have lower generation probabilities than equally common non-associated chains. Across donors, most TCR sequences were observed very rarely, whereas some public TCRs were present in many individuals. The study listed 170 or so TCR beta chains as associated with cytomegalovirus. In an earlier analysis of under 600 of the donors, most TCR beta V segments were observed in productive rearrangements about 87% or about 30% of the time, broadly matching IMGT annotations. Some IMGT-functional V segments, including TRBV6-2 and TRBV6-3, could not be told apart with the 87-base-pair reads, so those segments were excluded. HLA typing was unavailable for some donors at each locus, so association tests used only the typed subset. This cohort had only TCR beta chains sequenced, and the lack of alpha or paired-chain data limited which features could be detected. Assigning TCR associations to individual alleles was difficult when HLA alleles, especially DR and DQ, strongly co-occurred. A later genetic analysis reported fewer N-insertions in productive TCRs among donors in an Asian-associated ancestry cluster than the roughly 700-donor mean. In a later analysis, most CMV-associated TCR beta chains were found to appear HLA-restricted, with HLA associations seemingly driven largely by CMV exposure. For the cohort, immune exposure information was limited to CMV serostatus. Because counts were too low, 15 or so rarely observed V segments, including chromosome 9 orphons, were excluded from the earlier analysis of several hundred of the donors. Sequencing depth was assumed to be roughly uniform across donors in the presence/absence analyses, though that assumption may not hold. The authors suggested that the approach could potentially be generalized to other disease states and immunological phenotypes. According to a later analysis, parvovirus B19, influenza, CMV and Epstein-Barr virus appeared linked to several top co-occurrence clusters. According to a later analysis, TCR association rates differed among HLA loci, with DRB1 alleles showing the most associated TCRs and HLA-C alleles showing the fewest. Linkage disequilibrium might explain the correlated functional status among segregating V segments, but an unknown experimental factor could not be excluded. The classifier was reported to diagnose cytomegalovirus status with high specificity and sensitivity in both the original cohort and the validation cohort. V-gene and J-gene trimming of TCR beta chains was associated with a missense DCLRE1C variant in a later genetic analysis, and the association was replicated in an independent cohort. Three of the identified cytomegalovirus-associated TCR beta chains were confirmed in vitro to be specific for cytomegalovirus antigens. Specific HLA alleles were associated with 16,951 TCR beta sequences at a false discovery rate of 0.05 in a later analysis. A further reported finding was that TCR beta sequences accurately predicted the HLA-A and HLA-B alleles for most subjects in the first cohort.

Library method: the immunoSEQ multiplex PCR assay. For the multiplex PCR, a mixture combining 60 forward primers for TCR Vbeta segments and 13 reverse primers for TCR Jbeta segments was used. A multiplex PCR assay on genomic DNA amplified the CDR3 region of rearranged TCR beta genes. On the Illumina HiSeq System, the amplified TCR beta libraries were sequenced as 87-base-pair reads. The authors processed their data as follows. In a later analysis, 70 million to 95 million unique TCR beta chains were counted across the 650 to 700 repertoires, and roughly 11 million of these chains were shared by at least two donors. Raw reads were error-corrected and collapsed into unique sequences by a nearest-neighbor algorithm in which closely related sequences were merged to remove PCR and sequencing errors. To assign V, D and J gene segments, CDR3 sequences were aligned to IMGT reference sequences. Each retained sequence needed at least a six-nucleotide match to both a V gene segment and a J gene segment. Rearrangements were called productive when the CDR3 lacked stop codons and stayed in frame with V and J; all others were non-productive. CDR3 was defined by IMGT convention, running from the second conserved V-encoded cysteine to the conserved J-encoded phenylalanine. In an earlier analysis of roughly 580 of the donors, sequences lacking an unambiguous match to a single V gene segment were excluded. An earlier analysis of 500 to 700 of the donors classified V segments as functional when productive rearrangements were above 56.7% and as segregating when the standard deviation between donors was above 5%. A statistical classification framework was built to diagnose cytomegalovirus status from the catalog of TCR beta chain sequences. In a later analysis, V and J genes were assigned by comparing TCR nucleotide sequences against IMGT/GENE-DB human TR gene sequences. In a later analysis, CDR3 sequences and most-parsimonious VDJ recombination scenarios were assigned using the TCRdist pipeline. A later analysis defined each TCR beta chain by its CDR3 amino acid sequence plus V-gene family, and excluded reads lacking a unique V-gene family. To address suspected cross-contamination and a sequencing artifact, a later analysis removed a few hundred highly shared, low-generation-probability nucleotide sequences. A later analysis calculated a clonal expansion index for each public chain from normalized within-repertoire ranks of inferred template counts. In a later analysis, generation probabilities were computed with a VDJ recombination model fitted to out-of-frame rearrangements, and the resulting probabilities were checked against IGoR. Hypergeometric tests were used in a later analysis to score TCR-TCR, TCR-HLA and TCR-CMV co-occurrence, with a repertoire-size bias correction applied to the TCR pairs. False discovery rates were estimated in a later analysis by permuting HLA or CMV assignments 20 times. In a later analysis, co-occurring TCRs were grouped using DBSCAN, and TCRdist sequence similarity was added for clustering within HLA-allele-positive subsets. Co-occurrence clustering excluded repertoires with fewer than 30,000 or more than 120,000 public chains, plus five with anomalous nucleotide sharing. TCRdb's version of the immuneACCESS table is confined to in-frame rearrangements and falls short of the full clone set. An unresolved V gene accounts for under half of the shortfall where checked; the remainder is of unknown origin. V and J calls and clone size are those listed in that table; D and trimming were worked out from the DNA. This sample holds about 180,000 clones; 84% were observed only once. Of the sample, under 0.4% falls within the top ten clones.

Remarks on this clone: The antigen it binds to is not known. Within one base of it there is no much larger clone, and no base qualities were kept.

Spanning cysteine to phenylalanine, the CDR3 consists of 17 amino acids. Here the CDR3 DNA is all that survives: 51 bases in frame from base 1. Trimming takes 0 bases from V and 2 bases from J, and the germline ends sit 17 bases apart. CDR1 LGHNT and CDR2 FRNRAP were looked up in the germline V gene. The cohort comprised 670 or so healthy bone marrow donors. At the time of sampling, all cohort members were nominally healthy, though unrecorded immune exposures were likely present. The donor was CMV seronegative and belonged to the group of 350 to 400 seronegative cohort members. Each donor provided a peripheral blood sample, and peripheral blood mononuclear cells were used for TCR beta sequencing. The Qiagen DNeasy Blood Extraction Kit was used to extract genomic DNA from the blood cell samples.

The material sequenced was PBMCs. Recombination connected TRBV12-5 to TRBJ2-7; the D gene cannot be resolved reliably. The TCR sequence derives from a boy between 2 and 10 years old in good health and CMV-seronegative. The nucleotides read TGTGCTAGTGGTTTGGTAATTCCGGAATTCCTAGCCTACGAGCAGTACTTC. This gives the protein CASGLVIPEFLAYEQYF.